These T cell receptor beta chains were read from a single sample in a study of identical twins. In TCRdb, the 5' RACE reads were re-called with MiXCR into one record per CDR3 protein. This table has 500,000 to 550,000 distinct CDR3 sequences, 22% appearing once. These same data were also listed under a study on T cells expressing NK-cell markers.

Sequences were obtained from CD4+ T cells sorted from blood. These receptors originate from a woman between 18 and 30 years old in good health. Both conserved end residues are part of each CDR3. A D gene is named only where the DNA matches it firmly. Size is stated for part of the rows, as once, few or many counts, or as a class when the clone is expanded.

TRBD1,TRBJ1-4,-,TRBV3-1,CATSQGGTGVEKLFF,TGTGCCACCTCCCAAGGAGGGACAGGGGTCGAAAAACTGTTTTTT
-,TRBJ2-7,-,TRBV5-1,CASSPGLPRYEQYF,TGCGCCAGCAGCCCAGGACTTCCCCGCTACGAGCAGTACTTC
-,TRBJ2-1,few,TRBV6-2/TRBV6-3,CASTNTETLSYNEQFF,TGTGCCAGCACCAACACTGAAACCCTCTCCTACAATGAGCAGTTCTTC
TRBD1,TRBJ1-2,-,TRBV27,CASSSPGQGSYGYTF,TGTGCCAGCAGTTCCCCTGGACAGGGGAGCTATGGCTACACCTTC
TRBD1,TRBJ2-4,-,TRBV12-3/TRBV12-4,CASRRQGGKNIQYF,TGTGCCAGCAGAAGACAGGGTGGCAAAAACATTCAGTACTTC
-,TRBJ2-1,few,TRBV20-1,CSAREQNNEQFF,TGCAGTGCTAGAGAGCAGAACAATGAGCAGTTCTTC
-,TRBJ2-7,few,TRBV7-2,CASRQSSSYEQYF,TGTGCCAGCAGACAAAGTTCCAGTTACGAGCAGTACTTC
TRBD1,TRBJ2-7,-,TRBV2,CASSDVVQGTYEQYF,TGTGCCAGCAGTGACGTAGTACAGGGGACCTACGAGCAGTACTTC
TRBD1,TRBJ2-4,-,TRBV5-4,CASSYRDSLLLAKNIQYF,TGTGCCAGCAGCTACAGGGACAGCCTCCTACTAGCCAAAAACATTCAGTACTTC
TRBD1,TRBJ2-5,-,TRBV12-3/TRBV12-4,CASIRTGQGTQETQYF,TGTGCCAGCATTAGGACTGGACAGGGAACTCAAGAGACCCAGTACTTC
-,TRBJ2-7,once,TRBV21-1,CASSFRGREDEQYF,TGTGCCAGCAGTTTCCGGGGTCGAGAGGACGAGCAGTACTTC
-,TRBJ2-3,few,TRBV10-3,CAISEFGGAGTDTQYF,TGTGCCATCAGTGAGTTCGGGGGAGCCGGGACAGATACGCAGTATTTT
-,TRBJ2-5,-,TRBV20-1,CSAGLDSGGTGFGTQYF,TGCAGTGCTGGTCTGGACAGTGGGGGGACGGGGTTTGGGACCCAGTACTTC
-,TRBJ2-3,-,TRBV5-1,CASSSRESGLTDTQYF,TGCGCCAGCAGCTCGCGAGAAAGTGGGTTAACAGATACGCAGTATTTT
-,TRBJ1-6,-,TRBV2,CASNNRNSPLHF,TGTGCCAGCAATAACCGCAATTCACCCCTCCACTTT
-,TRBJ2-3,few,TRBV5-1,CASSRGTASTDTQYF,TGCGCCAGCAGCCGCGGGACAGCTAGCACAGATACGCAGTATTTT
-,TRBJ2-1,-,TRBV12-3/TRBV12-4,CASSLAGENYEQFF,TGTGCCAGCAGTTTGGCAGGGGAGAACTATGAGCAGTTCTTC
TRBD2,TRBJ2-3,few,TRBV5-1,CASSYPSGGAGDTQYF,TGCGCCAGCAGCTACCCTAGCGGGGGGGCCGGGGATACGCAGTATTTT
-,TRBJ2-5,few,TRBV4-2,CASSQEGRGGETQYF,TGTGCCAGCAGCCAAGAAGGAAGGGGCGGAGAGACCCAGTACTTC
-,TRBJ2-7,-,TRBV15,CATSRLDNYEQYF,TGTGCCACCAGCAGACTAGACAATTACGAGCAGTACTTC
-,TRBJ1-1,-,TRBV29-1,CSVQRRAEPEAFF,TGCAGCGTTCAGCGACGGGCGGAACCTGAAGCTTTCTTT
-,TRBJ2-1,few,TRBV18,CASSRSPGVPYNEQFF,TGTGCCAGCTCCCGATCCCCGGGAGTCCCCTACAATGAGCAGTTCTTC
-,TRBJ2-3,-,TRBV7-2,CASSRGGGPTDTQYF,TGTGCCAGCAGCCGAGGAGGGGGCCCCACAGATACGCAGTATTTT
-,TRBJ1-5,few,TRBV20-1,CSAGGIYSNQPQHF,TGCAGTGCTGGAGGAATTTATAGCAATCAGCCCCAGCATTTT
TRBD2,TRBJ2-7,-,TRBV20-1,CSARGGRVSSYEQYF,TGCAGTGCTAGGGGGGGGAGAGTATCCTCCTACGAGCAGTACTTC
-,TRBJ1-1,few,TRBV15,CATSEDLNTEAFF,TGTGCCACCAGCGAGGACCTGAACACTGAAGCTTTCTTT
TRBD1,TRBJ1-2,-,TRBV20-1,CSATRQGQAGYTF,TGCAGTGCTACTCGACAGGGGCAGGCGGGCTACACCTTC
-,TRBJ1-1,-,TRBV20-1,CSAQPWDTEAFF,TGCAGTGCTCAACCCTGGGACACTGAAGCTTTCTTT
-,TRBJ2-5,many,TRBV29-1,CSVRPRGVETQYF,TGCAGCGTTCGGCCGCGAGGGGTAGAGACCCAGTACTTC
TRBD1,TRBJ2-7,-,TRBV5-1,CASSYPGTGVDEQYF,TGCGCCAGCAGCTACCCCGGGACAGGGGTAGACGAGCAGTACTTC
-,TRBJ2-2,-,TRBV7-9,CASSGSGELFF,TGTGCCAGCAGCGGGAGTGGGGAGCTGTTTTTT
TRBD2,TRBJ2-3,-,TRBV12-3/TRBV12-4,CASSLTGTSGGAKRDTQYF,TGTGCCAGCAGCCTTACGGGGACTAGCGGGGGGGCTAAAAGAGATACGCAGTATTTT
-,TRBJ2-3,-,TRBV7-9,CASSLVERDTQYF,TGTGCCAGCAGCTTAGTCGAGCGAGATACGCAGTATTTT
-,TRBJ2-3,few,TRBV9,CASSVVLGADTQYF,TGTGCCAGCAGCGTAGTCCTCGGGGCAGATACGCAGTATTTT
-,TRBJ1-2,few,TRBV9,CASSLRDKPFDYGYTF,TGTGCCAGCAGCCTACGGGACAAGCCTTTTGACTATGGCTACACCTTC
-,TRBJ1-4,-,TRBV20-1,CSARVYNEKLFF,TGCAGTGCTAGAGTCTACAATGAAAAACTGTTTTTT
-,TRBJ2-4,-,TRBV20-1,CSARDEGGNIQYF,TGCAGTGCTAGAGATGAGGGCGGGAACATTCAGTACTTC
-,TRBJ2-5,many,TRBV29-1,CSVEVGRTQYF,TGCAGCGTTGAGGTGGGGCGGACCCAGTACTTC
TRBD1,TRBJ1-2,few,TRBV24-1,CATSEGDSYGYTF,TGTGCCACCAGTGAAGGGGACAGCTATGGCTACACCTTC
-,TRBJ1-6,-,TRBV5-1,CASSGGSQTSPLHF,TGCGCCAGCAGCGGGGGTTCCCAAACCTCACCCCTCCACTTT
-,TRBJ2-2,many,TRBV3-1,CASSPAGAGELFF,TGTGCCAGCAGTCCGGCCGGGGCCGGGGAGCTGTTTTTT
TRBD1,TRBJ1-1,many,TRBV20-1,CSARDRRNTEAFF,TGCAGTGCTAGGGACAGGAGGAACACTGAAGCTTTCTTT
-,TRBJ2-3,-,TRBV2,CASSGGQSGADTQYF,TGTGCCAGCAGTGGAGGACAAAGTGGGGCAGATACGCAGTATTTT
-,TRBJ2-1,-,TRBV7-9,CASSLGVGNNNEQFF,TGTGCCAGCAGCTTAGGTGTGGGGAATAACAATGAGCAGTTCTTC
TRBD2,TRBJ2-7,-,TRBV20-1,CSATALAAPYEQYF,TGCAGTGCTACTGCGCTAGCGGCCCCATACGAGCAGTACTTC
-,TRBJ2-1,few,TRBV20-1,CSASRPTGEQFF,TGCAGTGCTAGTAGGCCCACTGGAGAGCAGTTCTTC
TRBD2,TRBJ2-1,-,TRBV6-1,CASSPGTSNENEQFF,TGTGCCAGCAGCCCCGGGACTAGTAACGAAAATGAGCAGTTCTTC
-,TRBJ1-1,few,TRBV12-3/TRBV12-4,CASTSRGGEAFF,TGTGCCAGCACCTCGAGGGGAGGTGAGGCTTTCTTT
TRBD2,TRBJ2-1,-,TRBV5-1,CASSSRPGLAGGSDEQFF,TGCGCCAGCAGCTCCCGCCCCGGACTAGCGGGAGGAAGCGATGAGCAGTTCTTC
TRBD2,TRBJ2-7,-,TRBV6-5,CASSYSGTSVTDF,TGTGCCAGCAGTTACTCCGGGACTAGCGTCACCGACTTC
-,TRBJ1-2,many,TRBV9,CASSPPQGRPGYTF,TGTGCCAGCAGCCCCCCACAGGGTAGGCCTGGCTACACCTTC
-,TRBJ2-5,few,TRBV20-1,CSALKPPVQETQYF,TGCAGCGCCCTCAAGCCTCCGGTACAAGAGACCCAGTACTTC
TRBD1,TRBJ2-7,-,TRBV25-1,CASSGDREYYEQYF,TGTGCCAGCAGTGGGGACAGGGAGTACTACGAGCAGTACTTC